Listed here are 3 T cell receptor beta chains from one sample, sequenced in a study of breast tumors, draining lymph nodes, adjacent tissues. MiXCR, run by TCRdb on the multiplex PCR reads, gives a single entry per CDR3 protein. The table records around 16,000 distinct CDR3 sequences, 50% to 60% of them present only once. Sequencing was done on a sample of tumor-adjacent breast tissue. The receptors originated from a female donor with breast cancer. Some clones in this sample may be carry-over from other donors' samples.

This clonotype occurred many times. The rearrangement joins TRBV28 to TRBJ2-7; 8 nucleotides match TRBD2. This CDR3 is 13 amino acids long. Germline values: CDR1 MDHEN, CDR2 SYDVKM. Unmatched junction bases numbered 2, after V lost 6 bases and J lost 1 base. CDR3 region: CASRAGASYEQYF. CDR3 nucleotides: TGTGCCAGCAGAGCGGGAGCGTCCTACGAGCAGTACTTC.

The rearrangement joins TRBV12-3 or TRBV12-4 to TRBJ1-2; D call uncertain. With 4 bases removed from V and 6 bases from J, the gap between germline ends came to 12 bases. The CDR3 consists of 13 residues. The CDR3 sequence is CASSYSELNGYTF. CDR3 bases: TGTGCCAGCAGTTACAGCGAGTTGAATGGCTACACCTTC.

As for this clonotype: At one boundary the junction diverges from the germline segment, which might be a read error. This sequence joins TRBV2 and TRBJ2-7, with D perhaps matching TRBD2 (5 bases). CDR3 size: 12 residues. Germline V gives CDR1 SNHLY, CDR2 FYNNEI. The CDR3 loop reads CASSASSYGQYF. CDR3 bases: TGTGCCAGCAGCGCTAGCTCCTACGGGCAGTACTTC.